The rows below give T cell receptor beta chains drawn from one sample of a study of molecular identifiers for immune sequencing clone quantification. TCRdb independently ran MiXCR on the PCR reads; one entry per CDR3 protein. The sample holds hundreds of thousands of distinct CDR3 sequences, approximately 24% seen once. Sequencing used naive CD8+ T cells from blood, with Jurkat cell RNA spiked in. The source of these receptors is a human donor in good health. Some libraries in this study had Jurkat cell RNA spiked in. Both conserved end residues are part of each CDR3. The D gene is left open where the match is weak. Expanded clones get a size class; other rows say once, few or many, or leave the size out.

TGTGCCAGCAGCTTGGGGGCGGAGAAGTACTTC CASSLGAEKYF TRBV5-4 NA many TRBJ2-5
TGTGCCACCAGTGGCTATAACACCGGGGAGCTGTTTTTT CATSGYNTGELFF TRBV24-1 NA few TRBJ2-2
TGTGCCAGCAGTTCAACCATGAACACTGAAGCTTTCTTT CASSSTMNTEAFF TRBV6-2/TRBV6-3 NA many TRBJ1-1
TGTGCCAGCAGTGAAAGTTCGTATAGCAATCAGCCCCAGCATTTT CASSESSYSNQPQHF TRBV6-1 NA few TRBJ1-5
TGCAGCGTTCCCAGACAGGGAGTGAGTGGCTACACCTTC CSVPRQGVSGYTF TRBV29-1 TRBD1 many TRBJ1-2
TGTGCCAGCAGTTCCCAAGGGGGCCCCACAGATACGCAGTATTTT CASSSQGGPTDTQYF TRBV6-5 TRBD1 NA TRBJ2-3
TGTGCCAGCAGCCCCGGGACTTACTCCTACGAGCAGTACTTC CASSPGTYSYEQYF TRBV7-6 NA NA TRBJ2-7
TGTGCCAGCACCACCGGACTCGAAAACACCATATATTTT CASTTGLENTIYF TRBV12-3/TRBV12-4 NA NA TRBJ1-3
TGCGCCAGCAGCCACCCCCGGGACAGGGCCTCTGGGGCCAACGTCCTGACTTTC CASSHPRDRASGANVLTF TRBV4-3 TRBD1 few TRBJ2-6
TGTGCCAGCAGCGATCTACTAGCGGGAATTGACGAGCAGTACTTC CASSDLLAGIDEQYF TRBV6-1 TRBD2 NA TRBJ2-7
TGTGCCAGCAGTTACTACTCAGGGGAGGGCCATGAGCAGTTCTTC CASSYYSGEGHEQFF TRBV6-6 NA many TRBJ2-1
TGTGCCAGCTCACCCACTCCGAGACAGAGCCTTTCCCCTACCTACGAGCAGTACTTC CASSPTPRQSLSPTYEQYF TRBV18 NA NA TRBJ2-7
TGCGCCAGCAGCCCCGGGGGCCTCTACAATGAGCAGTTCTTC CASSPGGLYNEQFF TRBV4-3 NA many TRBJ2-1
TGTGCCAGTAGTGATCGGGACAGGGGGTATGAGCAGTTCTTC CASSDRDRGYEQFF TRBV19 TRBD1 few TRBJ2-1
TGTGCCAGCAGCTTTCTCGCTGGCAGGGCGGGCGGAGAGCAGTACTTC CASSFLAGRAGGEQYF TRBV13 NA NA TRBJ2-7
TGCAGCGTTGAGGGGGGTGAGCAGTTCTTC CSVEGGEQFF TRBV29-1 NA many TRBJ2-1
TGTGCCAGCAGCCCAGCCTCAGGACAGGGGGAATACTATGGCTACACCTTC CASSPASGQGEYYGYTF TRBV12-3/TRBV12-4 TRBD1 few TRBJ1-2
TGTGCCAGCAGCCCGACTACAGGGGCTAGCTCCTACAATGAGCAGTTCTTC CASSPTTGASSYNEQFF TRBV7-6 TRBD1 many TRBJ2-1